The rows below give T cell receptor beta chains drawn from one sample of a study of cytomegalovirus exposure and HLA in healthy donors. Libraries were prepared by immunoSEQ multiplex PCR; TCRdb keeps only in-frame clonotypes and omits some of them. The data hold around 120,000 clones, with around 70% observed a single time. Input material: PBMCs. The receptor set was obtained from a woman in her thirties or forties in good health and CMV-seropositive. The CDR3 runs from the conserved cysteine through the conserved F or W. A D gene is named only where the DNA matches it firmly. Some rows mark clone size as missing; the rest say once, few, many or name a class of expanded clone.

>.|.|TRBV5-8|TRBJ1-5
TGTGCCAGCAGCTCGAACTTCAATCAGCCCCAGCATTTT
CASSSNFNQPQHF
>TRBD1|.|TRBV5-1|TRBJ1-2
TGCGCCAGCAGCCCCGGGACAGGGAACTATGGCTACACCTTC
CASSPGTGNYGYTF
>.|.|TRBV5-1|TRBJ1-1
TGCGCCAGCAGCTTGGCCGGGGAGAGGACTGAAGCTTTCTTT
CASSLAGERTEAFF
>TRBD1|.|TRBV4-1|TRBJ1-6
TGCGCCAGCAGCCATTTAACAGGGGACTATAATTCACCCCTCCACTTT
CASSHLTGDYNSPLHF
>.|.|TRBV2|TRBJ1-6
TGTGCCAGCAGGGCCTCCTATAATTCACCCCTCCACTTT
CASRASYNSPLHF
>TRBD2|.|TRBV7-2|TRBJ2-1
TGTGCCAGCAGCTTTACTAGCGGGGGCCATAATGAGCAGTTCTTC
CASSFTSGGHNEQFF
>TRBD1|many|TRBV27|TRBJ1-2
TGTGCCAGCAGTCCAAGACAGGGCTTAGGCTATGGCTACACCTTC
CASSPRQGLGYGYTF
>TRBD1|once|TRBV5-1|TRBJ1-1
TGCGCCAGCAGCAAAGGGACAGGGGCCTTGAACACTGAAGCTTTCTTT
CASSKGTGALNTEAFF
>.|.|TRBV6-4|TRBJ1-5
TGTGCCAGCAGTGACGGGGGGGATCAGCCCCAGCATTTT
CASSDGGDQPQHF
>.|few|TRBV7-9|TRBJ2-7
TGTGCCAGCAGCACCTCGGAGGGGTTTTGGTACGAGCAGTACTTC
CASSTSEGFWYEQYF
>TRBD1|.|TRBV10-3|TRBJ1-5
TGTGCCATCAGGACGGACAGGAATAGCAATCAGCCCCAGCATTTT
CAIRTDRNSNQPQHF
>TRBD2|.|TRBV29-1|TRBJ2-1
TGCAGCGTCCCCGGCGGGAGTAGCTCCTACAATGAGCAGTTCTTC
CSVPGGSSSYNEQFF
>TRBD1|.|TRBV19|TRBJ1-5
TGTGCCAGTAGTGCGACAGGGGATCAGCCCCAGCATTTT
CASSATGDQPQHF
>TRBD2|.|TRBV7-2|TRBJ2-7
TGTGCCAGCAGCTTAGGAGTATTTGCGGGGGTCTCCTACGAGCAGTACTTC
CASSLGVFAGVSYEQYF
>TRBD2|.|TRBV23-1|TRBJ2-1
TGCGCCAGCAGTCACAGCGGGGGGGCCCATGAGCAGTTCTTC
CASSHSGGAHEQFF
>TRBD1|.|TRBV5-1|TRBJ1-2
TGCGCCAGCAGCATAGGACAGGCAGACTATGGCTACACCTTC
CASSIGQADYGYTF
>.|few|TRBV18|TRBJ1-2
TGTGCCAGCTCACCCCGGGAATCTTATGGCTACACCTTC
CASSPRESYGYTF
>.|few|TRBV6-1|TRBJ2-5
TGTGCCAGCAGTGATGACAGACTAGAGACCCAGTACTTC
CASSDDRLETQYF
>TRBD2|.|TRBV9|TRBJ2-1
TGTGCCAGCAGCGTCGGCGGGGGGGCCTACAATGAGCAGTTCTTC
CASSVGGGAYNEQFF
>.|.|TRBV25-1|TRBJ1-1
TGTGCCAGCAGTGAATCATCCCAGGGGTCTACTGAAGCTTTCTTT
CASSESSQGSTEAFF
>.|.|TRBV29-1|TRBJ1-2
TGCAGCGTTGATAGGGTCAGGGGTTATGGCTACACCTTC
CSVDRVRGYGYTF
>.|.|TRBV6-1|TRBJ2-2
TGTGCCAGCAGTGGGCCGACAGTACTGAACACCGGGGAGCTGTTTTTT
CASSGPTVLNTGELFF
>TRBD1|.|TRBV4-3|TRBJ1-2
TGCGCCAGCAGCCACCTTGGACAGGCTAACTATGGCTACACCTTC
CASSHLGQANYGYTF
>.|.|TRBV9|TRBJ1-4
TGTGCCAGCAGCCCATTGGGGGGGTTTGGTGAAAAACTGTTTTTT
CASSPLGGFGEKLFF
>TRBD2|.|TRBV7-2|TRBJ2-1
TGTGCCAGCAGCACCTTAGCGGGGGGCGGGGATGAGCAGTTCTTC
CASSTLAGGGDEQFF
>TRBD1|.|TRBV2|TRBJ1-1
TGTGCCAGCAGGATGGACAGGGGAATGAACACTGAAGCTTTCTTT
CASRMDRGMNTEAFF
>TRBD1|.|TRBV7-2|TRBJ2-3
TGTGCCAGCAGGAGACAGGGGACAGATACGCAGTATTTT
CASRRQGTDTQYF
>TRBD2|.|TRBV7-2|TRBJ2-7
TGTGCCAGCAGCCGGGGGGACGGCGACGAGCAGTACTTC
CASSRGDGDEQYF
>.|.|TRBV19|TRBJ1-4
TGTGCCAGTAGTACCCTGGACAGCCGCGAAAAACTGTTTTTT
CASSTLDSREKLFF
>TRBD1|few|TRBV5-6|TRBJ2-2
TGTGCCAGCAGCTTGACAGGGGCAGGGGAGCTGTTTTTT
CASSLTGAGELFF
>TRBD2|few|TRBV5-6|TRBJ2-7
TGTGCCAGCAGCTTGGGTCTAGCGGGCAGCTACGAGCAGTACTTC
CASSLGLAGSYEQYF
>.|.|TRBV25-1|TRBJ1-6
TGTGCCAGCAGTGAGTACACCCCAGGGCTAGGGTCACCCCTCCACTTT
CASSEYTPGLGSPLHF
>.|.|TRBV29-1|TRBJ1-2
TGCAGCGTTTTTGAACAGGTCGACTATGGCTACACCTTC
CSVFEQVDYGYTF
>TRBD1|.|TRBV5-6|TRBJ2-5
TGTGCCAGCAGCTTGTCAGGGACAGGTGAAGAGACCCAGTACTTC
CASSLSGTGEETQYF
>.|.|TRBV18|TRBJ2-2
TGTGCCAGCTCACCACCGGTGAGAGCCCTCACCGGGGAGCTGTTTTTT
CASSPPVRALTGELFF
>.|.|TRBV20-1|TRBJ1-1
TGCAGTGCTTGGGGGGGATCCGGAGCTTTCTTT
CSAWGGSGAFF
>TRBD2|.|TRBV9|TRBJ2-2
TGTGCCAGCAGATCCAGGGAGGGAAGAAGCACCGGGGAGCTGTTTTTT
CASRSREGRSTGELFF
>.|.|TRBV18|TRBJ1-2
TGTGCCAGCTCACCGCGACCGGGACAAGGGAGTTACACCTTC
CASSPRPGQGSYTF
>.|.|TRBV2|TRBJ1-4
TGTGCCAGCAGTGAAGAAATGGTACGGTATGAAAAACTGTTTTTT
CASSEEMVRYEKLFF
>.|many|TRBV12-5|TRBJ1-1
TGTGCTAGTGGTCAATTGACTCGTGAAGCTTTCTTT
CASGQLTREAFF